One sample yielded the 2 T cell receptor beta chains listed below, sequenced in a study of T cell repertoires in cytomegalovirus infection. TCRdb called the reads again in MiXCR, with one record for every CDR3 protein. The repertoire includes approximately 500,000 distinct CDR3 sequences, more than 15% of them detected once, and roughly a quarter sits in the top ten. The material sequenced was CD8+ T cells from PBMCs. The receptors here all came from a human donor in good health (CMV status not recorded). Some clones in this sample may be carry-over from other donors' samples.

This clonotype was seen at least ten times. This chain links TRBV7-8 with TRBJ2-1; no definite D call. The ends were cut back, 0 bases at V and 4 bases at J, with 13 bases in the middle. The CDR3 has 16 residues. Germline V lookup: CDR1 SGHVS, CDR2 FQNEAQ. The CDR3 is CASSLARTYNYNEQFF. CDR3 coding DNA: TGTGCCAGCAGCTTAGCACGGACCTATAATTACAATGAGCAGTTCTTC.

This clonotype showed up just once. This chain connects TRBV19 to TRBJ2-7, with TRBD2 matching over 8 bases. The V gene end was trimmed by 1 base and the J gene end by 1 base; junction bases not matched to a gene: 9. Germline V gene data show CDR1 as LNHDA and CDR2 as SQIVND (reference sequence). This CDR3 region has 17 residues. The DNA for the CDR3 is TGTGCCAGTAGTATAGGAAGAGCGGGAGTAGCGTCCTACGAGCAGTACTTC. Its translation is CASSIGRAGVASYEQYF.